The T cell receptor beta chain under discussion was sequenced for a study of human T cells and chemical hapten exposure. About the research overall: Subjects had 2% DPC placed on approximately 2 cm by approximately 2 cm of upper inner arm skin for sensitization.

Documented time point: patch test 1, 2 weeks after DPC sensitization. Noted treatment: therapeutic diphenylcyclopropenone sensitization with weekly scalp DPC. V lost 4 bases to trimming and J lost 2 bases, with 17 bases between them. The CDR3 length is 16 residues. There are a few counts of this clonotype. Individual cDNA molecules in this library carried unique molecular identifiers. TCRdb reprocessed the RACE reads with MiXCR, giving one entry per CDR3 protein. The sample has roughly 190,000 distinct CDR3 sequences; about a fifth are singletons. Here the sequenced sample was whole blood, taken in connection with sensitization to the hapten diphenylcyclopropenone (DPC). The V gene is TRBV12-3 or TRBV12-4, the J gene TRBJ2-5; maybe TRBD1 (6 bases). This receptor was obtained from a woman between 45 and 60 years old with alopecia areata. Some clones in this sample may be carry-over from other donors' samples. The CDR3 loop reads CASSWGPQNIQETQYF. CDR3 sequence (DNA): TGTGCCAGCAGTTGGGGGCCGCAAAATATTCAAGAGACCCAGTACTTC.